This TCR beta chain was sequenced in a study of blood T cell repertoires in COVID-19. Study at large: The cDNA or gDNA used as material had been derived from T cells, B-cell-depleted T cells, or PBMCs.

The protocol was immunoSEQ multiplex PCR, while the TCRdb copy is restricted to in-frame clones and leaves out a portion. Of 150,000 to 200,000 clones in the sample, roughly 78% are singletons; the top ten hold 2.5% to 3%. Germline trimming cut 3 bases from V and 5 bases from J; bases unmatched to any gene: 2. CDR1 and CDR2 (germline): SGHTA, FQGNSA. The CDR3 has 13 residues. The source of this sequence is a woman over 75 with active or convalescent COVID-19. V usage is TRBV7-2 and J usage is TRBJ2-7; 9 bases are shared with TRBD2. Sequencing was done on a sample of peripheral blood. CDR3 protein: CASSFGLANEQYF. In nucleotides, the CDR3 is TGTGCCAGCAGCTTCGGACTAGCGAACGAGCAGTACTTC. The entire variable domain, with the rest obtained from reference TRBV7-2 and TRBJ2-7, is as follows: GAGVSQSPSNKVTEKGKDVELRCDPISGHTALYWYRQSLGQGLEFLIYFQGNSAPDKSGLPSDRFSAERTGGSVSTLTIQRTQQEDSAVYLCASSFGLANEQYFGPGTRLTVT.